The rows below give T cell receptor beta chains drawn from one sample of a study of blood T cell repertoires in COVID-19. Assay used: immunoSEQ multiplex PCR; TCRdb lists only in-frame clones, some missing. The sample includes some 110,000 clones, 82% of them seen just once. Sequenced input: peripheral blood. These receptors all stem from an older man with acute or convalescent COVID-19. Both conserved end residues are part of each CDR3. The order of the fields is V gene, D gene, clone size, J gene, CDR3 protein, CDR3 DNA. The D gene is left open where the match is weak. Rows give clone size only sometimes, using once, few, many, or a class for an expanded clone.

TRBV27	.	.	TRBJ1-1	CASSRADSREAFF	TGTGCCAGCAGTCGCGCGGACAGCCGTGAAGCTTTCTTT
TRBV5-4	.	.	TRBJ1-4	CASSSHGGGNEKLFF	TGTGCCAGCAGCTCCCACGGGGGAGGGAATGAAAAACTGTTTTTT
TRBV2	.	few	TRBJ1-3	CASRAGGSGNTIYF	TGTGCCAGCCGCGCGGGGGGCTCTGGAAACACCATATATTTT
TRBV5-1	TRBD1	.	TRBJ1-2	CASSPEGQGDGYTF	TGCGCCAGCAGCCCAGAAGGACAGGGAGACGGCTACACCTTC
TRBV5-1	.	few	TRBJ1-6	CASSLTTGFRSPLHF	TGCGCCAGCAGCCTGACGACAGGATTCCGGTCACCCCTCCACTTT
TRBV5-1	TRBD2	.	TRBJ2-3	CASSLGTSGGGTDTQYF	TGCGCCAGCAGCTTAGGGACTAGCGGAGGGGGAACAGATACGCAGTATTTT
TRBV9	TRBD2	.	TRBJ2-7	CASSVATGGYEQYF	TGTGCCAGCAGCGTGGCGACGGGGGGGTACGAGCAGTACTTC
TRBV28	.	.	TRBJ1-3	CASRLQGSYSGNTIYF	TGTGCCAGCAGATTACAGGGCTCCTACTCTGGAAACACCATATATTTT
TRBV12-3/TRBV12-4	TRBD2	.	TRBJ2-1	CASSSHSGTTLFF	TGTGCCAGCAGTTCCCACTCCGGGACTACGCTGTTCTTC
TRBV12-3/TRBV12-4	.	.	TRBJ2-4	CASSPSAWMAYF	TGTGCCAGCAGTCCATCAGCGTGGATGGCGTACTTC
TRBV28	.	.	TRBJ1-2	CASSNQGPSYGYTF	TGTGCCAGCAGTAATCAGGGGCCTTCTTATGGCTACACCTTC
TRBV9	.	.	TRBJ1-1	CASSVAGSTEAFF	TGTGCCAGCAGCGTAGCTGGTAGCACTGAAGCTTTCTTT
TRBV5-1	TRBD1	.	TRBJ2-6	CASSHRGDSQRGANVLTF	TGCGCCAGCAGCCACAGGGGGGACTCCCAACGTGGGGCCAACGTCCTGACTTTC
TRBV19	.	.	TRBJ2-1	CASSTSSYNEQFF	TGTGCCAGTAGTACCTCTAGCTACAATGAGCAGTTCTTC
TRBV18	.	once	TRBJ1-6	CASSPGGAVSPLHF	TGTGCCAGCTCACCAGGGGGGGCCGTTTCACCCCTCCACTTT
TRBV7-2	TRBD1	.	TRBJ2-7	CASSFGQGSYEQYF	TGTGCCAGCAGCTTTGGACAGGGCTCCTACGAGCAGTACTTC
TRBV19	.	.	TRBJ1-1	CASIGTRIMNTEAFF	TGTGCCAGTATAGGGACACGGATCATGAACACTGAAGCTTTCTTT
TRBV14	TRBD1	.	TRBJ1-2	CASRTNTGTGVGGYTF	TGTGCCAGCAGGACAAATACCGGGACAGGGGTCGGCGGCTACACCTTC